One sample yielded the 19 T cell receptor beta chains listed below, sequenced in a study of beta chain features in type 1 diabetes (dated by TCRdb to the late 2010s). What the study reported, not specific to this receptor: Type 1 diabetes patients showed a moderate but significant shortening of TCRB CDR3 length in all four CD4+ subsets.

The library was prepared using the immunoSEQ multiplex PCR assay. The High Capacity cDNA Reverse Transcription Kit was used to reverse transcribe all of the isolated RNA, meaning that expressed TCRB transcripts were what got sequenced. TCRdb took over this immuneACCESS table, retaining in-frame rearrangements with V and J assigned. Such tables are incomplete; in checked studies, under half of the missing clones stem from an unresolved V gene, and the remainder is unexplained. The sample table records 600,000 or so clones; around 11% of these occur just once. The top ten clonotypes cover 0.095% to 0.15% of the sample. These receptors' antigens are unknown. The sample consisted of naive CD4+ T cells from blood. What the cell subset or site label conveys for this sample: true naive CD4+ T cells. These receptors were obtained from a man younger than 45 with type 1 diabetes.

This clone was counted a few times. Additional DNA sequences in this sample encode the identical CDR3. This chain uses TRBV28 with TRBJ1-2; perhaps TRBD1 as D (5 bases). The germline V and J ends were trimmed by 2 bases and 5 bases, with 6 bases remaining between them. In germline, CDR1 is MDHEN, CDR2 SYDVKM. The CDR3 spans 12 residues. The CDR3 loop reads CASSLGGYGYTF. CDR3 DNA: TGTGCCAGCAGTTTAGGGGGGTATGGCTACACCTTC.

The chain is built from TRBV7-2 and TRBJ2-7; D unresolved. CDR1 and CDR2 from the germline V gene are SGHTA and FQGNSA. The CDR3 is 12 residues long. With 4 bases removed from V and 8 bases from J, the gap between germline ends came to 12 bases. CDR3 loop: CASSSSGGQQYF. The CDR3 region has the DNA TGTGCCAGCAGCTCCTCAGGTGGGCAGCAGTACTTC.

This chain links TRBV11-2 with TRBJ2-5; 7 bases are shared with TRBD2. Germline V lookup: CDR1 SGHAT, CDR2 FQNNGV. The CDR3 runs to 15 residues. Trimming took 2 bases from V and 2 from J; bases not matched to a gene: 5. CDR3 loop: CASSLLGLPQETQYF. The DNA for the CDR3 is TGTGCCAGCAGCTTACTGGGACTACCTCAAGAGACCCAGTACTTC. Full variable domain (missing parts from reference TRBV11-2 and TRBJ2-5): EAGVAQSPRYKIIEKRQSVAFWCNPISGHATLYWYQQILGQGPKLLIQFQNNGVVDDSQLPKDRFSAERLKGVDSTLKIQPAKLEDSAVYLCASSLLGLPQETQYFGPGTRLLVL.

The chain carries TRBV7-6 and TRBJ1-2; D is undetermined. V was clipped by 4 bases and J by 1 base, with 16 bases between them. The CDR3 runs 16 residues. Per the germline V gene, CDR1 is SGHVS and CDR2 is FNYEAQ. The CDR3 is CASSSTSLALNYGYTF. In nucleotides, the CDR3 is TGTGCCAGCAGCTCAACCTCCCTTGCCCTTAACTATGGCTACACCTTC.

This clone has more than one count but fewer than ten. The chain joins TRBV28 to TRBJ1-4; D gene uncertain. CDR1 and CDR2 (germline): MDHEN, SYDVKM. Trimming removed 7 bases at V and 8 bases at J, with 17 bases between. This CDR3 comprises 14 residues. The DNA of the CDR3 is TGTGCCAGCATAGCAGGTCAGGCGGGGGAAAAACTGTTTTTT. This translates into CASIAGQAGEKLFF.

The chain employs TRBV5-1 and TRBJ2-4, with no clear D. The CDR3 sequence is 11 residues long. Trimming left V 0 bases short and J 7 bases short, with 2 bases between. In germline, CDR1 is SGHRS, CDR2 YFSETQ. CDR3 in amino acids: CASSLDNIQYF. The CDR3 nucleotides are TGCGCCAGCAGCTTGGATAACATTCAGTACTTC.

The V gene is TRBV29-1, the J gene TRBJ1-5; D not resolved. The CDR3 contains 12 residues. Germline CDR1 and CDR2: SQVTM and ANQGSEA. The V end lost 4 bases, the J end lost 7 bases, and 11 bases lay between the germline ends. The CDR3 sequence is CSVVIGDQPQHF. CDR3 DNA sequence: TGCAGCGTTGTGATTGGAGACCAGCCCCAGCATTTT.

This clone showed up just a few times. The CDR3, as DNA: TGTGCCAGCAACTCTCAGGGTACGGGAAACACCATATATTTT. It specifies CASNSQGTGNTIYF. J is TRBJ1-3 and V is TRBV28; maybe TRBD1 (5 bases). The V and J ends lost 7 bases and 4 bases respectively, with 14 bases between them. The CDR3 is made up of 14 amino acids. In germline, CDR1 is MDHEN, CDR2 SYDVKM. The full variable domain, its missing parts supplied by reference TRBV28 and TRBJ1-3, is DVKVTQSSRYLVKRTGEKVFLECVQDMDHENMFWYRQDPGLGLRLIYFSYDVKMKEKGDIPEGYSVSREKKERFSLILESASTNQTSMYLCASNSQGTGNTIYFGEGSWLTVV.

This clone was recorded only once. This chain joins TRBV9 and TRBJ2-3; D remains unclear. This CDR3 is built from 16 residues. The V gene lost 0 bases and the J gene lost 1 base, with 12 bases spanning the gap. Germline CDR1 and CDR2: SGDLS and YYNGEE. The CDR3 nucleotides are TGTGCCAGCAGCGTAGGGGCGGCCTGGGGCACAGATACGCAGTATTTT. It specifies CASSVGAAWGTDTQYF.

The chain uses TRBV4-3 and TRBJ2-3; TRBD2 is a possible D gene (6 bases). V shed 0 bases and J shed 2 bases, with 18 bases lying between them. The CDR3 is made up of 18 amino acids. Germline CDR1 is LGHNA and CDR2 is YSLEER. CDR3 sequence reads: CASSQEWAVAANTDTQYF. CDR3 in DNA: TGCGCCAGCAGCCAAGAGTGGGCGGTAGCGGCGAACACAGATACGCAGTATTTT.

This clone showed up just a few times. The chain has TRBV7-9 and TRBJ1-6; the D gene is possibly TRBD1 (5 bases). The germline V and J ends were trimmed by 6 bases and 10 bases, with 19 bases remaining between them. CDR3 length: 15 amino acids. Germline CDR1 and CDR2: SEHNR and FQNEAQ (reference sequence). The CDR3 sequence is CASRPEGQLNSPLHF. CDR3 DNA sequence: TGTGCCAGCAGGCCGGAGGGGCAGTTGAACTCACCCCTCCACTTT.

The V gene is TRBV7-2, the J gene TRBJ2-7; D perhaps matches TRBD1 (6 bases). The CDR3 extends over 15 amino acids. Germline lookup yields CDR1 SGHTA and CDR2 FQGNSA. Trimming removed 5 bases from V and 3 bases from J, with 17 bases in between. CDR3 amino acids: CASSHDQGSVYEQYF. The CDR3 DNA reads as TGTGCCAGCAGCCACGACCAGGGGAGTGTCTACGAGCAGTACTTC.

In its sample, this clone was seen a few times. CDR3 in amino acids: CASSSDPYEQYF. DNA of the CDR3: TGTGCCAGCAGCTCGGACCCGTACGAGCAGTACTTC. The chain links TRBV7-9 to TRBJ2-7; D unclear. This CDR3 comprises 12 residues. V was clipped by 4 bases and J by 4 bases, with 8 bases between them. Germline V gene sequence: CDR1 SEHNR, CDR2 FQNEAQ (reference sequence).

The chain couples TRBV20-1 to TRBJ1-2, with a tentative D call TRBD1 (5 bases). The CDR3 spans 11 residues. The germline V gene encodes CDR1 DFQATT and CDR2 SNEGSKA (reference sequence). The V end was cut by 3 bases, the J end by 7 bases, with 9 bases between. CDR3 bases: TGCAGTGCTAGTCGGGGGTCTGGCTACACCTTC. Protein product: CSASRGSGYTF.

The V gene is TRBV7-2, the J gene TRBJ1-2; no clear D gene. The CDR3 spans 14 residues. From germline, CDR1 is SGHTA and CDR2 FQGNSA. The V end was cut by 5 bases, the J end by 0 bases, with 10 bases between. This CDR3 is CASSPGKTNYGYTF. The CDR3 bases are TGTGCCAGCAGCCCGGGAAAAACTAACTATGGCTACACCTTC.

This clone was counted between two and nine times. The CDR3 region is CASSQSLGYEQYF. DNA of the CDR3: TGCGCCAGCAGTCAATCGTTGGGCTACGAGCAGTACTTC. The chain carries TRBV23-1 and TRBJ2-7; no definite D call. TRBV23-1 is filed as an ORF, its function uncertain. This CDR3 region has 13 residues. V was shortened by 0 bases and J by 3 bases, with 6 bases between the two germline ends.

J is TRBJ1-5 and V is TRBV7-2; D is possibly TRBD1 (5 bases). Trimming took off 5 bases at V and 3 bases at J, with 11 bases between the two ends. This CDR3 is built from 14 residues. Looked up from germline, CDR1 is SGHTA and CDR2 is FQGNSA. The CDR3 is CASSPGGNNQPQHF. CDR3 DNA sequence: TGTGCCAGCAGCCCGGGGGGGAACAATCAGCCCCAGCATTTT.

This clone was seen only once. The V and J genes are TRBV6-5 and TRBJ2-3, with D perhaps matching TRBD2 (6 bases). V was shortened by 7 bases and J by 6 bases, with 17 bases between the two germline ends. In germline, CDR1 is MNHEY, CDR2 SVGAGI. The CDR3 is 14 residues long. CDR3 bases: TGTGCCAGCACCGAGGGAGGCACACGTGATACGCAGTATTTT. Translated, it gives CASTEGGTRDTQYF.

The rearrangement joins TRBV30 to TRBJ1-4, with a tentative D call TRBD1 (5 bases). The CDR3 sequence is 13 residues long. CDR1 is GTSNPN and CDR2 is SVGIG in the germline V gene (reference sequence). Between the trimmed V and J ends, which lost 5 bases and 8 bases, there was a span of 15 bases. The CDR3 is CAWAGTAAEKLFF. For the CDR3, the DNA is TGTGCCTGGGCCGGGACCGCCGCGGAAAAACTGTTTTTT.